This T cell receptor (beta chain) was identified during a study of blood T cell repertoires in COVID-19. The wider study: Samples of COVID-19 (acute and convalescent) were obtained from the United States, Italy and Spain. The cDNA or gDNA used as material had been derived from T cells, B-cell-depleted T cells, or PBMCs.

The V and J ends lost 8 bases and 8 bases, in that order; junction bases with no gene match: 18. Germline CDR1 SNHLY, CDR2 FYNNEI. The CDR3 has 17 residues. Original analysis: The assay estimated nucleated cells by amplifying reference gene primers. The repertoire was sequenced with immunoSEQ multiplex PCR; TCRdb's copy has only in-frame clones and lacks some. D and trimming come from the DNA, and the V and J calls and clone size come from that table. This repertoire shows 200,000 to 250,000 clones, over 65% found once; its top ten account for 2% to 3%. The sequenced sample was peripheral blood. The V gene is TRBV2, the J gene TRBJ2-2; the match to TRBD1 covers 9 bases. The source of this sequence is a woman in her 70s with active or convalescent COVID-19. CDR3 bases: TGTGCCAGCCATACTACAGGGGGCGCGATGAGGGGAGGGGAGCTGTTTTTT. Residues: CASHTTGGAMRGGELFF.